This TCR beta chain was recorded in a study of blood T cell repertoires in COVID-19. Overall study: From the United States, Italy and Spain came samples of acute and convalescent COVID-19. PBMCs, B-cell-depleted T cells, or T cells were the source of the cDNA or gDNA that made up the material.

Original data processing: The authors estimated nucleated cell counts from reference gene primer amplification. The assay was immunoSEQ multiplex PCR, and TCRdb's table has in-frame clones only and misses some. V and J calls and clone size are as listed in that table; D and trimming were resolved from the DNA. The sample records approximately 240,000 clones, more than 65% being singletons. In germline, CDR1 is LNHDA, CDR2 SQIVND (reference sequence). V gave up 7 bases and J gave up 3 bases, with 10 bases separating them. CDR3 length: 13 residues. The TCR comes from a woman between 40 and 55 years old with active or convalescent COVID-19. The sequencing input was peripheral blood. This chain links TRBV19 with TRBJ2-1; the D gene is possibly TRBD2 (5 bases). The CDR3 sequence is CASKRVNYNEQFF. The CDR3 DNA reads as TGTGCCAGTAAGAGGGTGAACTACAATGAGCAGTTCTTC.